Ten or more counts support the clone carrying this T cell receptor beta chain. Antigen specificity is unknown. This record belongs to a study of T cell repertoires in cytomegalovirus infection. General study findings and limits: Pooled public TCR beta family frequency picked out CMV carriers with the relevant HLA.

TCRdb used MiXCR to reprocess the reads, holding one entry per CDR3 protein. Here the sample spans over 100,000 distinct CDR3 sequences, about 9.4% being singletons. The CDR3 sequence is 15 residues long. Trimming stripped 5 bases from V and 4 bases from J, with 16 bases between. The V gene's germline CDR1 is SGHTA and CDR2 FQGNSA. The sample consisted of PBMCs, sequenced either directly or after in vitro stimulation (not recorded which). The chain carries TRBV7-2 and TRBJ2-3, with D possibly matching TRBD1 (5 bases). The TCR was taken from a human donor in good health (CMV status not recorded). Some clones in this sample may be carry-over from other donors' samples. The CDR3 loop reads CASSALKGYPDTQYF. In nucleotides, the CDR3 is TGTGCCAGCAGCGCTCTGAAGGGGTATCCAGATACGCAGTATTTT. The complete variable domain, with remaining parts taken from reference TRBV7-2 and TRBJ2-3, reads GAGVSQSPSNKVTEKGKDVELRCDPISGHTALYWYRQSLGQGLEFLIYFQGNSAPDKSGLPSDRFSAERTGGSVSTLTIQRTQQEDSAVYLCASSALKGYPDTQYFGPGTRLTVL.